This entry lists 25 T cell receptor beta chains sequenced from one sample in a study of blood T cell repertoires in COVID-19. Measured with immunoSEQ multiplex PCR; TCRdb has only the in-frame clones, and not every one. The profile shows over 45,000 clones, around 86% of them singletons. The sequenced sample consisted of peripheral blood. The receptors come from a woman in her sixties with acute or convalescent COVID-19.

The chain uses TRBV7-6 and TRBJ1-4, with D possibly being TRBD1 (5 bases). CDR1 is SGHVS, CDR2 FNYEAQ, per germline. V shed 1 base and J shed 5 bases, with 11 bases lying between them. CDR3 length: 15 amino acids. This chain's CDR3 is CASSLDRRGNEKLFF. The CDR3 DNA sequence: TGTGCCAGCAGCTTAGACAGGCGGGGGAATGAAAAACTGTTTTTT.

The chain is built from TRBV9 and TRBJ1-1; 8 nucleotides agree with TRBD1. The CDR3 consists of 17 residues. V gave up 1 base and J gave up 2 bases; unmatched junction bases: 10. Germline V gene data show CDR1 as SGDLS and CDR2 as YYNGEE. The DNA for the CDR3 is TGTGCCAGCAGCGTATTGCCAGGGGGCGGGGGAAACACTGAAGCTTTCTTT. This gives the protein CASSVLPGGGGNTEAFF.

This sequence joins TRBV11-2 and TRBJ1-2; D possibly corresponds to TRBD1 (5 bases). Trimming took off 0 bases at V and 7 bases at J, with 12 bases between the two ends. The CDR3 covers 14 residues. Germline V gene sequence: CDR1 SGHAT, CDR2 FQNNGV. The CDR3 region is CASSLEQGFRGYTF. The CDR3 DNA is TGTGCCAGCAGCTTAGAGCAGGGCTTTCGTGGCTACACCTTC.

This clone was recorded a few times. The rearrangement uses TRBV28 and TRBJ2-7, with 10 bases lining up with TRBD2. The CDR3 loop spans 15 amino acids. Germline V gene data show CDR1 as MDHEN and CDR2 as SYDVKM. The V gene end was trimmed by 6 bases and the J gene end by 2 bases; junction bases not matched to a gene: 7. The CDR3 spells CASSQASGGTYEQYF. Written as DNA, the CDR3 is TGTGCCAGCAGCCAAGCTAGCGGGGGAACCTACGAGCAGTACTTC.

The V and J genes are TRBV11-2 and TRBJ1-1; D not resolved. Germline assignment: CDR1 SGHAT and CDR2 FQNNGV. Trimming took 4 bases from V and 2 from J, leaving 11 bases between them. The CDR3 is 14 residues long. CDR3 loop: CASSSSTLNTEAFF. The CDR3 nucleotides are TGTGCCAGCAGCTCTTCCACTCTAAACACTGAAGCTTTCTTT.

V usage is TRBV18 and J usage is TRBJ1-2, with 8 bases that match TRBD1. CDR3 length: 14 amino acids. Germline assignment: CDR1 KGHSH and CDR2 LQKENI. Trimming took 3 bases from V and 4 from J; bases not matched to a gene: 4. In nucleotides, the CDR3 is TGTGCCAGCTCACCGGGACAGGATCCCTATGGCTACACCTTC. Translated, it gives CASSPGQDPYGYTF.

J is TRBJ2-3 and V is TRBV6-5, with 7 bases lining up with TRBD1. Germline CDR1 reads MNHEY; CDR2 reads SVGAGI. Trimming cost V 4 bases and J 5 bases; bases outside gene matches: 6. This CDR3 contains 14 residues. CDR3 loop: CASSSPGGLDTQYF. Here the CDR3 DNA reads TGTGCCAGCAGTTCCCCAGGGGGTCTAGATACGCAGTATTTT.

This clone was detected a few times. V is TRBV19 and J is TRBJ2-2, with D unclear. The CDR3 covers 17 residues. Germline V CDR1 and CDR2: LNHDA, SQIVND (reference sequence). Trimming left V 3 bases short and J 4 bases short, with 18 bases between. CDR3 DNA: TGTGCCAGTAGTATGGTAGTTCGGGTCGAGCGCACCGGGGAGCTGTTTTTT. This sequence encodes CASSMVVRVERTGELFF.

This chain links TRBV2 with TRBJ2-1; TRBD2 aligns across 11 bases. The CDR3 extends over 15 amino acids. V lost 5 bases, J lost 2 bases, and 2 bases stayed unmatched. Germline V CDR1 and CDR2: SNHLY, FYNNEI. Here the CDR3 DNA reads TGTGCCAGCAGTAAACTAGCGGGGGCCTACAATGAGCAGTTCTTC. Translation: CASSKLAGAYNEQFF.

This chain joins TRBV9 and TRBJ1-4; weak D call: TRBD1 (5 bases). The V and J ends lost 3 bases and 4 bases respectively, with 13 bases between them. This CDR3 has 15 residues. Germline lookup yields CDR1 SGDLS and CDR2 YYNGEE. This CDR3 reads CASSGGGQGNEKLFF. As DNA, the CDR3 is TGTGCCAGCAGCGGGGGAGGGCAGGGTAATGAAAAACTGTTTTTT.

V is TRBV4-1 and J is TRBJ1-6; TRBD1 matches 7 bases. V lost 4 bases and J lost 7; bases outside the gene matches: 7. Germline CDR1 MGHRA, CDR2 YSYEKL. This CDR3 comprises 15 residues. This CDR3 reads CASSLNRGANSPLHF. The CDR3 DNA sequence: TGCGCCAGCAGCCTAAACAGGGGCGCGAATTCACCCCTCCACTTT.

The rearrangement joins TRBV5-1 to TRBJ2-1, with 12 positions matching TRBD2. V lost 0 bases, J lost 1 base, and 11 bases stayed unmatched. This CDR3 is 20 amino acids long. CDR1 SGHRS and CDR2 YFSETQ come from the germline V gene. Here the CDR3 reads CASSLEGLAGWLGSYNEQFF. The CDR3 nucleotides read TGCGCCAGCAGCTTGGAAGGACTAGCGGGGTGGCTTGGGTCCTACAATGAGCAGTTCTTC.

The chain combines TRBV14 with TRBJ1-1; no clear D gene. The V end was cut by 0 bases, the J end by 0 bases, with 8 bases between. Germline CDR1 reads SGHDN; CDR2 reads FVKESK. The CDR3 has 15 amino acids. The CDR3 protein is CASSQDRNMNTEAFF. CDR3 in DNA: TGTGCCAGCAGCCAAGACAGGAATATGAACACTGAAGCTTTCTTT.

The chain has TRBV29-1 and TRBJ1-1; no firm D call. Germline-derived CDR1 and CDR2 are SQVTM and ANQGSEA. The CDR3 has 14 amino acids. V lost 4 bases to trimming and J lost 0 bases, with 12 bases between them. The DNA for the CDR3 is TGCAGCGTTGCTTCTGGGCAGTTGAACACTGAAGCTTTCTTT. Translated: CSVASGQLNTEAFF. The full variable domain, with the rest looked up from reference TRBV29-1 and TRBJ1-1, is SAVISQKPSRDICQRGTSLTIQCQVDSQVTMMFWYRQQPGQSLTLIATANQGSEATYESGFVIDKFPISRPNLTFSTLTVSNMSPEDSSIYLCSVASGQLNTEAFFGQGTRLTVV.

V and J are TRBV30 and TRBJ2-7, with 8 positions matching TRBD2. The CDR3 runs to 14 residues. Per the germline V gene, CDR1 is GTSNPN and CDR2 is SVGIG (reference sequence). V trimming: 3 bases; J trimming: 6 bases; junction bases outside the gene matches: 10. The CDR3 region is CAWRSGGPVGEQYF. In DNA form, the CDR3 reads TGTGCCTGGAGATCGGGAGGGCCTGTCGGCGAGCAGTACTTC.

This clone was counted a single time. The J gene is TRBJ1-5, the V gene TRBV5-1, with a possible D match to TRBD1 (5 bases). The V and J ends lost 4 bases and 0 bases respectively, with 11 bases between them. The CDR3 spans 15 residues. The germline V gene has CDR1 SGHRS and CDR2 YFSETQ. In DNA, the CDR3 is TGCGCCAGCAGCGAGGTCGGGGGTAGCAATCAGCCCCAGCATTTT. Translated, it gives CASSEVGGSNQPQHF.

This sequence joins TRBV9 and TRBJ2-1; 7 nucleotides agree with TRBD2. The V gene's germline CDR1 is SGDLS and CDR2 YYNGEE. The junction had 3 bases not matched to a gene; V was cut back by 0 bases and J by 3 bases. The CDR3 extends over 15 amino acids. The CDR3 nucleotides read TGTGCCAGCAGCGTAGTTGCGGGAGTCTACAATGAGCAGTTCTTC. This translates into CASSVVAGVYNEQFF. Based on the CDR3 plus reference TRBV9 and TRBJ2-1, the full variable domain is DSGVTQTPKHLITATGQRVTLRCSPRSGDLSVYWYQQSLDQGLQFLIQYYNGEERAKGNILERFSAQQFPDLHSELNLSSLELGDSALYFCASSVVAGVYNEQFFGPGTRLTVL.

V and J are TRBV2 and TRBJ2-7; tentatively, D is TRBD1 (7 bases). Trimming removed 6 bases at V and 7 bases at J, with 19 bases between. Germline V gene sequence: CDR1 SNHLY, CDR2 FYNNEI. The CDR3 totals 14 residues. DNA of the CDR3: TGTGCCAGCAGGATAAACAGGGGAGGAGGTGAGCAGTACTTC. Translated: CASRINRGGGEQYF.

The chain has TRBV27 and TRBJ1-5; D is perhaps TRBD1 (6 bases). Looked up from germline, CDR1 is MNHEY and CDR2 is SMNVEV (reference sequence). This CDR3 contains 13 residues. Trimming shortened V by 2 bases and J by 6 bases, and 8 bases separated the two germline ends. CDR3 loop: CASSLTRGQPQHF. Written as DNA, the CDR3 is TGTGCCAGCAGTTTAACCAGGGGTCAGCCCCAGCATTTT.

This clone was seen once. This chain joins TRBV28 and TRBJ2-1; TRBD2 aligns across 9 bases. This CDR3 is built from 14 residues. Trimming removed 6 bases from V and 3 bases from J; junction bases left unmatched: 3. Germline CDR1 and CDR2: MDHEN and SYDVKM. CDR3 in amino acids: CASSERGVYNEQFF. Here the CDR3 DNA reads TGTGCCAGCAGCGAGCGGGGGGTCTACAATGAGCAGTTCTTC.

The J gene is TRBJ2-5, the V gene TRBV6-1, with D uncertain. V lost 2 bases to trimming and J lost 6 bases, with 16 bases between them. CDR3 size: 15 residues. Germline values: CDR1 MNHNS, CDR2 SASEGT. The CDR3 coding sequence is TGTGCCAGCAGTGAAATCGAACCCCTAGTAAAGACCCAGTACTTC. The encoded protein is CASSEIEPLVKTQYF.

The chain links TRBV5-5 to TRBJ2-7; maybe TRBD1 (5 bases). Per germline, CDR1 SGHKS and CDR2 YYEKEE (reference sequence). V was cut by 3 bases and J by 6 bases, with 13 bases left in between. This CDR3 has 13 amino acids. The chain's CDR3 is CASSWGSGSEQYF. CDR3 sequence (DNA): TGTGCCAGCAGCTGGGGCTCTGGTTCCGAGCAGTACTTC.

The V and J genes are TRBV19 and TRBJ1-3; possibly TRBD1 for D (5 bases). The CDR3 runs to 15 residues. Trimming removed 1 base at V and 1 base at J, with 8 bases between. CDR1 LNHDA and CDR2 SQIVND come from the germline V gene (reference sequence). The chain's CDR3 is CASSIVRGSGNTIYF. Here the CDR3 DNA reads TGTGCCAGTAGTATAGTTCGGGGGTCTGGAAACACCATATATTTT.

This chain joins TRBV7-9 and TRBJ2-1; 14 positions agree with TRBD2. The CDR3 extends over 18 amino acids. V shed 7 bases, J shed 9 bases, and the junction held 17 bases outside the gene matches. Germline CDR1 SEHNR, CDR2 FQNEAQ (reference sequence). The CDR3 DNA sequence: TGTGCCAGCACCACCTACTCCCGACTAGCGGGGGGGCATGGTGAGCAGTTCTTC. Translated, it gives CASTTYSRLAGGHGEQFF.

This chain links TRBV6-5 with TRBJ1-4; D is perhaps TRBD1 (5 bases). Germline lookup yields CDR1 MNHEY and CDR2 SVGAGI. This CDR3 has 15 amino acids. The germline V and J ends were trimmed by 6 bases and 2 bases, with 13 bases remaining between them. CDR3 loop: CASSSSRVTNEKLFF. The CDR3 DNA reads as TGTGCCAGCAGCTCCTCCAGGGTGACTAATGAAAAACTGTTTTTT.